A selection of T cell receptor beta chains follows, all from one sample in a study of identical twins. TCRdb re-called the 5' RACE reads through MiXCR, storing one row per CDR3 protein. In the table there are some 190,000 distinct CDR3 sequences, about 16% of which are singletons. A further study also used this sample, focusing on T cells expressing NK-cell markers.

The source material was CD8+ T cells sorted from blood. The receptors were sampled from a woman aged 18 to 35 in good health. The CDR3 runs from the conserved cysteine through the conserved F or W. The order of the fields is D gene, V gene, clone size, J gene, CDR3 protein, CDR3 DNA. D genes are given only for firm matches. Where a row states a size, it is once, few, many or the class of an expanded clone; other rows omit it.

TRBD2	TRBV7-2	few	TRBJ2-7	CASSFWSGSDDEQYF	TGTGCCAGCAGCTTCTGGAGCGGGAGCGACGACGAGCAGTACTTC
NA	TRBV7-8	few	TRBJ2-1	CASSWSGDYNEQFF	TGTGCCAGCAGCTGGTCAGGGGACTACAATGAGCAGTTCTTC
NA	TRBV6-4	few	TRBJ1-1	CASSDRMGTEAFF	TGTGCCAGCAGTGACAGGATGGGGACTGAAGCTTTCTTT
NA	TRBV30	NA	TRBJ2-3	CAWGKSTDTQYF	TGTGCCTGGGGGAAAAGCACAGATACGCAGTATTTT
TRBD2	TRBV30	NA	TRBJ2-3	CAWRPRLAGVGDTQYF	TGTGCCTGGAGACCCCGACTAGCGGGAGTGGGTGATACGCAGTATTTT
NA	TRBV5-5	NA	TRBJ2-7	CASSLVDNEQYF	TGTGCCAGCAGCTTGGTAGACAACGAGCAGTACTTC
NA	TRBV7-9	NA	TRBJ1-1	CASSPEGQGEAFF	TGTGCCAGCAGCCCGGAGGGGCAGGGAGAGGCTTTCTTT
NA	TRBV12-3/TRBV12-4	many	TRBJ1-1	CASSFLSEAFF	TGTGCCAGCAGTTTTCTTAGTGAAGCTTTCTTT
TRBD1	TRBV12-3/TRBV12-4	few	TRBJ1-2	CASTATGGNYGYTF	TGTGCCAGCACCGCGACAGGGGGCAACTATGGCTACACCTTC
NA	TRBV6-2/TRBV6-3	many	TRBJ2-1	CASSYEVPNEQFF	TGTGCCAGCAGTTATGAAGTCCCCAATGAGCAGTTCTTC
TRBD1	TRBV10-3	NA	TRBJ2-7	CAINRDREYEQYF	TGTGCCATCAACCGGGACAGGGAATACGAGCAGTACTTC
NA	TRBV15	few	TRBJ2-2	CATSRDRGYTGELFF	TGTGCCACCAGCAGAGATAGGGGGTACACCGGGGAGCTGTTTTTT
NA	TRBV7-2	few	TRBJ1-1	CASSPLDSLNTEAFF	TGTGCCAGCAGCCCGTTGGACAGCTTGAACACTGAAGCTTTCTTT
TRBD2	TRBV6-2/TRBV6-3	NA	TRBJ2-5	CASSRTSGQETQYF	TGTGCCAGCAGTCGGACTAGCGGACAAGAGACCCAGTACTTC
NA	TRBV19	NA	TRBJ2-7	CASHGDNLSYEQYF	TGTGCCAGTCATGGGGACAACCTTTCCTACGAGCAGTACTTC
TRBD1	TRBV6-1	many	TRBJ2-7	CASGNQGAGYEQYF	TGTGCCAGCGGGAACCAGGGGGCAGGCTACGAGCAGTACTTC
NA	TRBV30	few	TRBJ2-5	CAWSDGGGETQYF	TGTGCCTGGAGTGACGGAGGGGGGGAGACCCAGTACTTC
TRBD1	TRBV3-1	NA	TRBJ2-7	CASSHRDRALDEQYF	TGTGCCAGCAGCCACCGGGACAGGGCTCTGGACGAGCAGTATTTC
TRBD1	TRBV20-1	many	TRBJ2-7	CSARGETGVTYEQYF	TGCAGTGCTAGGGGGGAGACAGGGGTTACCTACGAGCAGTACTTC
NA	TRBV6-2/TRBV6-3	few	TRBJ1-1	CASSWQVNEAFF	TGTGCCAGCAGTTGGCAGGTTAATGAAGCTTTCTTT
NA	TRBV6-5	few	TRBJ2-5	CASSYSTSYSRDKQETQYF	TGTGCCAGCAGTTACTCGACCTCATATTCCCGGGACAAGCAAGAGACCCAGTACTTC
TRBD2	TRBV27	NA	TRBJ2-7	CASTSLLAGGVREQYF	TGTGCCAGCACCTCGCTTTTAGCGGGAGGCGTCCGCGAGCAGTACTTC
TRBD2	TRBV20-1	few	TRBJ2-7	CSAPSGRPDEQYF	TGCAGTGCGCCTAGCGGGAGACCAGACGAGCAGTACTTC
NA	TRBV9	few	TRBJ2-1	CASSAQKGGNEQFF	TGTGCCAGCAGCGCCCAGAAAGGGGGCAATGAGCAGTTCTTC
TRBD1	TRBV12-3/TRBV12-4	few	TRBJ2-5	CASSEGQGLETQYF	TGTGCCAGCAGTGAGGGACAGGGGTTAGAGACCCAGTACTTC
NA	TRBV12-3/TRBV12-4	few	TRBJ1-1	CASSLERPNTEAFF	TGTGCCAGCAGTCTGGAGAGGCCAAACACTGAAGCTTTCTTT
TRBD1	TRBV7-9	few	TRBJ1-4	CASSRQGGDEKLFF	TGTGCCAGCTCGAGACAGGGAGGCGACGAAAAACTGTTTTTT
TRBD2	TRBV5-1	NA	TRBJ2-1	CASSSPLAGLVNEQFF	TGCGCCAGCAGCTCACCTCTAGCGGGGTTGGTGAATGAGCAGTTCTTC
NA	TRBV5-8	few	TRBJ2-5	CASRLAGSETQYF	TGTGCCAGCAGGTTAGCTGGCTCAGAGACCCAGTACTTC
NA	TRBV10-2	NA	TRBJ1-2	CASSESWGRASSYGYTF	TGCGCCAGCAGTGAGTCGTGGGGCAGGGCTTCGTCCTATGGCTACACCTTC
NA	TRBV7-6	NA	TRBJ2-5	CASTWYRQQETQYF	TGTGCCAGCACCTGGTACAGACAACAAGAGACCCAGTACTTC
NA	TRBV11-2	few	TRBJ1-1	CASSLDPGSSTEAFF	TGTGCCAGCAGCTTAGATCCGGGATCAAGCACTGAAGCTTTCTTT
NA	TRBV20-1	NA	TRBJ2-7	CSAEAQAYEQYF	TGCAGTGCCGAGGCCCAGGCCTACGAGCAGTACTTC
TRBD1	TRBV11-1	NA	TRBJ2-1	CASSLVGQGAGGYNEQFF	TGTGCCAGCAGCTTAGTAGGACAGGGGGCTGGGGGTTACAATGAGCAGTTCTTC
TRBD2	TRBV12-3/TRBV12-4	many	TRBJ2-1	CASSLGTSGINEQFF	TGTGCCAGCAGTTTAGGGACTAGCGGGATAAATGAGCAGTTCTTC
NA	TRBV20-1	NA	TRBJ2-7	CSAPVRGARHEQYF	TGCAGTGCTCCAGTACGGGGCGCCCGCCACGAGCAGTACTTC
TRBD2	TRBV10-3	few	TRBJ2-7	CAISERLAGEQYF	TGTGCCATCAGTGAGAGACTAGCGGGAGAGCAGTACTTC
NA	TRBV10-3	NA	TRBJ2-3	CAISVLDTDTQYF	TGTGCCATCAGTGTACTCGACACAGATACGCAGTATTTT
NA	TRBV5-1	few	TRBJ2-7	CASSPGVASREQYF	TGCGCCAGCAGCCCTGGGGTGGCCTCCCGCGAGCAGTACTTC
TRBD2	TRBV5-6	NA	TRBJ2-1	CASSKRPGTRSYNEQFF	TGTGCCAGCAGCAAGAGACCCGGGACTAGATCGTACAATGAGCAGTTCTTC
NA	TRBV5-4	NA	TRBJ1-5	CAMGPGGRNQPQHF	TGTGCCATGGGCCCTGGCGGTCGCAATCAGCCCCAGCATTTT
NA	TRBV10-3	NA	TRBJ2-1	CAISELRQSYNEQFF	TGTGCCATCAGTGAGCTTAGACAGTCCTACAATGAGCAGTTCTTC
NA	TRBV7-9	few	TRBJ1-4	CASSFTATNEKLFF	TGTGCCAGCAGCTTTACTGCAACTAATGAAAAACTGTTTTTT
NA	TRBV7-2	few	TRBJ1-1	CASSFGKWGRMAEAFF	TGTGCCAGCAGCTTCGGGAAATGGGGGCGCATGGCTGAAGCTTTCTTT
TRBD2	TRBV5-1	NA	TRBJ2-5	CASSFRGGFQETQYF	TGCGCCAGCAGCTTCCGCGGGGGATTTCAAGAGACCCAGTACTTC
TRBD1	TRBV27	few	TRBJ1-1	CATLKQGHNTEAFF	TGTGCCACCTTAAAACAGGGGCATAACACTGAAGCTTTCTTT
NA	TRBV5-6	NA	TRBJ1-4	CASSLVQNEKLFF	TGTGCCAGCAGCTTGGTTCAGAATGAAAAACTGTTTTTT
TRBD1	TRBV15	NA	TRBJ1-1	CATSFGDRGSEAFF	TGTGCCACCAGCTTTGGGGACAGGGGGTCTGAAGCTTTCTTT
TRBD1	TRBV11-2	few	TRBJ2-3	CASSSWTGSPDTQYF	TGTGCCAGCAGCTCGTGGACAGGGTCTCCAGATACGCAGTATTTT
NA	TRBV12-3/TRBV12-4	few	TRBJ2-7	CASRGGGSYEQYF	TGTGCCAGCCGTGGGGGAGGCTCCTACGAGCAGTACTTC
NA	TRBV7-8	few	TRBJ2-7	CASTGASETSYEQYF	TGTGCCAGCACCGGCGCTAGCGAAACCTCCTACGAGCAGTACTTC
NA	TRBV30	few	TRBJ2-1	CAWVSYNEQFF	TGTGCCTGGGTGTCCTACAATGAGCAGTTCTTC
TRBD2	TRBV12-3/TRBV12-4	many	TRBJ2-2	CASSLNGLAGPHTGELFF	TGTGCCAGCAGTCTCAACGGACTAGCGGGGCCCCACACCGGGGAGCTGTTTTTT
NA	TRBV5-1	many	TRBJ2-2	CASSPERGTGELFF	TGCGCCAGCAGCCCCGAACGAGGGACCGGGGAGCTGTTTTTT
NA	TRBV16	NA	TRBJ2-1	CASSLYKNNEQFF	TGTGCCAGCAGCTTATATAAAAACAATGAGCAGTTCTTC
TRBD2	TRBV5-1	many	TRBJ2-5	CASSLRLAGYQETQYF	TGCGCCAGCAGCTTGAGGTTAGCGGGGTACCAAGAGACCCAGTACTTC
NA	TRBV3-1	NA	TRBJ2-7	CASSRRASTYEQYF	TGTGCCAGCAGCCGGCGGGCCTCGACCTACGAGCAGTACTTC
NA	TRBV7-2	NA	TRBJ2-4	CASSFGLAKNIQYF	TGTGCCAGCAGCTTCGGACTAGCCAAAAACATTCAGTACTTC
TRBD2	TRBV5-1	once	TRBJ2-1	CASSLISSGDHPNEQFF	TGCGCCAGCAGCTTGATTTCTAGCGGCGATCACCCCAATGAGCAGTTCTTC
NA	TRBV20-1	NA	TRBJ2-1	CSARPFEGKSYNEQFF	TGCAGTGCTAGACCCTTTGAGGGTAAATCCTACAATGAGCAGTTCTTC